A single sample gave rise to the 15 T cell receptor beta chains below, sequenced in a study of shared clonotypes between healthy human individuals (dated by TCRdb to about 2020). The method behind the library was the immunoSEQ multiplex PCR assay. As stored in TCRdb, this immuneACCESS dataset retains in-frame rearrangements with V and J assigned. A fraction of the clones does not appear; measured against another copy, unresolved V genes explain less than half of the discrepancy, and the remainder lacks a known reason. The sample table lists over a million clones, approximately 70% of them with a count of one. The leading ten clones occupy roughly 1.5% of the sample. The sequenced sample consisted of memory CD4+ T cells sorted from blood. Interpreted using the paper, the cell subset or site label stands for: CD45RA-negative fraction. The receptors derive from a man aged 18 to 30 in good health.

The sample holds one count of this clone. The rearrangement links TRBV7-9 to TRBJ2-3; TRBD1 aligns across 10 bases. V lost 4 bases to trimming and J lost 5 bases; unmatched junction nucleotides: 9. Germline values: CDR1 SEHNR, CDR2 FQNEAQ (reference sequence). There are 16 residues in the CDR3. The CDR3 bases are TGTGCCAGCAGCTCTATTCCGGGACAGGGGATAGATACGCAGTATTTT. Translation: CASSSIPGQGIDTQYF.

The chain combines TRBV9 with TRBJ1-1, with D possibly TRBD1 on 5 matching bases. The V gene's germline CDR1 is SGDLS and CDR2 YYNGEE. V was trimmed by 4 bases and J by 5 bases, leaving 12 bases between them. The length of the CDR3 is 13 residues. The CDR3 sequence is CASSSQEGTEAFF. CDR3 coding DNA: TGTGCCAGCAGCTCCCAGGAGGGGACTGAAGCTTTCTTT.

Details on this clone: Other DNA sequences in this specimen translate into the identical CDR3. This sequence joins TRBV18 and TRBJ2-7; D might be TRBD1 (5 bases). This CDR3 has 13 amino acids. Germline V gene sequence: CDR1 KGHSH, CDR2 LQKENI. Deletions cut 2 bases from V and 4 bases from J, with 9 bases between. In DNA form, the CDR3 reads TGTGCCAGCTCACCAGGGGCCTCTTACGAGCAGTACTTC. It translates to CASSPGASYEQYF.

The chain joins TRBV4-1 to TRBJ1-4; possibly TRBD1 for D (6 bases). Per the germline V gene, CDR1 is MGHRA and CDR2 is YSYEKL. V was cut by 3 bases and J by 7 bases, with 15 bases left in between. This CDR3 has 15 amino acids. CDR3 in DNA: TGCGCCAGCAGCCACGGCATGGGGGCGGGTGAAAAACTGTTTTTT. This translates into CASSHGMGAGEKLFF.

The chain uses TRBV19 and TRBJ2-1; 10 nucleotides line up with TRBD1. Trimming removed 6 bases from V and 8 bases from J; junction bases left unmatched: 10. Germline CDR1 is LNHDA and CDR2 is SQIVND (reference sequence). The CDR3 runs 15 residues. The CDR3 spells CASRADRGRAYEQFF. The CDR3, as DNA: TGTGCCAGTAGAGCAGACAGGGGGCGCGCGTATGAGCAGTTCTTC.

The rearrangement links TRBV27 to TRBJ1-2; 8 positions match TRBD1. The CDR3 covers 12 residues. J was trimmed by 10 bases and V by 3 bases; bases with no gene match: 4. CDR1 MNHEY and CDR2 SMNVEV come from the germline V gene (reference sequence). CDR3 loop: CASSFGQGDYTF. DNA of the CDR3: TGTGCCAGCAGTTTCGGACAGGGTGACTACACCTTC.

The rearrangement joins TRBV28 to TRBJ1-2, with 9 bases that match TRBD1. Per germline, CDR1 MDHEN and CDR2 SYDVKM. The CDR3 covers 16 residues. The ends lost 5 bases at V and 8 bases at J; junction bases unmatched: 15. The CDR3 sequence is CASSVTGGGYPSGYTF. DNA for the CDR3: TGTGCCAGCAGTGTCACAGGGGGCGGCTATCCTTCCGGCTACACCTTC.

The CDR3 spells CASTKTGGPSNEQYF. The CDR3 DNA reads as TGTGCCAGCACCAAGACAGGGGGCCCGTCCAACGAGCAGTACTTC. This rearrangement joins TRBV6-5 to TRBJ2-7, with TRBD1 identical over 10 bases. The CDR3 has 15 amino acids. Germline V gives CDR1 MNHEY, CDR2 SVGAGI. The trim removed 7 bases at V and 5 bases at J, leaving 11 bases unmatched.

The sample holds a few counts of this clone. The V gene is TRBV5-6, the J gene TRBJ2-5, with 7 bases aligning to TRBD1. J gave up 3 bases and V 4 bases, and 12 bases lay outside the gene matches. CDR1 is SGHDT and CDR2 is YYEEEE in the germline V gene. This CDR3 has 16 amino acids. The CDR3 reads CASSPRTGQRKETQYF. DNA of the CDR3: TGTGCCAGCAGCCCGAGAACGGGACAGCGGAAAGAGACCCAGTACTTC. The whole variable domain, filled in from reference TRBV5-6 and TRBJ2-5, reads DAGVTQSPTHLIKTRGQQVTLRCSPKSGHDTVSWYQQALGQGPQFIFQYYEEEERQRGNFPDRFSGHQFPNYSSELNVNALLLGDSALYLCASSPRTGQRKETQYFGPGTRLLVL.

V usage is TRBV5-1 and J usage is TRBJ2-7; possibly TRBD2 for D (6 bases). CDR1 and CDR2 from the germline V gene are SGHRS and YFSETQ. This CDR3 contains 16 residues. V lost 2 bases and J 3 bases, leaving 18 bases between the germline ends. The CDR3: CASSLSTGAGFYEQYF. The DNA for the CDR3 is TGCGCCAGCAGCTTATCTACGGGCGCGGGGTTCTACGAGCAGTACTTC.

The rearrangement uses TRBV5-6 and TRBJ1-1; 10 nucleotides agree with TRBD1. The CDR3 loop spans 16 amino acids. V gave up 4 bases and J gave up 0 bases; unmatched junction bases: 6. Per germline, CDR1 SGHDT and CDR2 YYEEEE. The CDR3 DNA reads TGTGCCAGCAGCCCAGGGACAGGGGCCATGAACACTGAAGCTTTCTTT. Translating it yields CASSPGTGAMNTEAFF. The complete variable domain, with remaining parts taken from reference TRBV5-6 and TRBJ1-1, reads DAGVTQSPTHLIKTRGQQVTLRCSPKSGHDTVSWYQQALGQGPQFIFQYYEEEERQRGNFPDRFSGHQFPNYSSELNVNALLLGDSALYLCASSPGTGAMNTEAFFGQGTRLTVV.

The CDR3 bases are TGTGCCAGCAGCCCCCGGACGGTCTCAGCCTACGAGCAGTACTTC. Translating it yields CASSPRTVSAYEQYF. The gene calls are TRBV7-2 and TRBJ2-7; no definite D call. The CDR3 extends over 15 amino acids. Trimming took 5 bases from V and 2 from J, leaving 16 bases between them. The germline gives CDR1 SGHTA, CDR2 FQGNSA.

V gene TRBV7-3 combines with J gene TRBJ1-1; no reliable D call. Between the trimmed V and J ends, which lost 4 bases and 1 base, there was a span of 7 bases. The CDR3 has 13 amino acids. Germline CDR1 and CDR2: SGHTA and FQGTGA. Written as DNA, the CDR3 is TGTGCCAGCAGCTCCCTCCGGAACACTGAAGCTTTCTTT. Translated, it gives CASSSLRNTEAFF.

This clone was seen only once. The CDR3 sequence is CASSPKVQSYNEQFF. Written as DNA, the CDR3 is TGTGCCAGCAGCCCGAAGGTACAATCCTACAATGAGCAGTTCTTC. The V and J genes are TRBV11-1 and TRBJ2-1; no clear D. The CDR3 sequence is 15 residues long. V lost 5 bases, J lost 1 base, and 12 bases lay in between. Germline assignment: CDR1 SGHAT and CDR2 FQDESV (reference sequence).

This chain links TRBV5-4 with TRBJ2-1; 9 positions agree with TRBD1. The ends lost 3 bases at V and 6 bases at J; junction bases unmatched: 7. Per germline, CDR1 SGHNT and CDR2 YYREEE (reference sequence). The CDR3 has 15 amino acids. DNA for the CDR3: TGTGCCAGCAGCTGGGGACAGGGTGGGGTCAATGAGCAGTTCTTC. Protein product: CASSWGQGGVNEQFF.